This T cell receptor (beta chain) was profiled in a study of T cell repertoires in cytomegalovirus infection. CDR1 and CDR2 from the germline V gene are SGHDT and YYEEEE. The length of the CDR3 is 18 residues. The ends were cut back, 3 bases at V and 0 bases at J, with 19 bases in the middle. TCRdb independently ran MiXCR on the reads; one entry per CDR3 protein. Of roughly 760,000 distinct CDR3 sequences listed, under 40% are singletons. The chain has TRBV5-6 and TRBJ2-1, with D tentatively TRBD1 (6 bases). This TCR derives from a human donor in good health (CMV status not recorded). Some clones in this sample may be carry-over from other donors' samples. What was sequenced was PBMCs. The CDR3 reads CASSSSPTGLSSYNEQFF. The CDR3 nucleotides read TGTGCCAGCAGCTCCTCTCCTACAGGGCTTAGCTCCTACAATGAGCAGTTCTTC.